Here is one TCR beta chain with its context. Its antigen is not identified. The V and J ends lost 6 bases and 5 bases, in that order; junction bases with no gene match: 6. CDR1 and CDR2 from the germline V gene are MNHNY and SVGAGI (reference sequence). CDR3 length equals 14 residues. This sample was included in a study of cytomegalovirus exposure and HLA in healthy donors. Study background: An earlier analysis found 110 million or so unique TCR beta sequences from approximately 190 million T cells. Points from the study as a whole: For most subjects, TCR beta sequences were reported to predict HLA-A and HLA-B alleles with accuracy. When presence/absence was analysed, sequencing depth was taken to be roughly uniform across donors.

A multiplex PCR was run with 60 Vbeta primers and 13 Jbeta primers. The method was immunoSEQ multiplex PCR; TCRdb's version includes in-frame clones alone and lacks a portion of them. The table has some 140,000 clones, around 75% seen once; the top ten hold over 3%. Sequencing used PBMCs. The source of this sequence is a female donor in good health and CMV-seronegative. The V and J genes are TRBV6-6 and TRBJ2-3; 9 bases agree with TRBD2. The CDR3 is CASRGREGVDTQYF. The CDR3, as DNA: TGTGCCAGCAGGGGGCGGGAGGGAGTAGATACGCAGTATTTT.